This is a list of T cell receptor beta chains from one sample in a study of blood T cell repertoires in COVID-19. The protocol was immunoSEQ multiplex PCR, while the TCRdb copy is restricted to in-frame clones and leaves out a portion. The profile shows about 240,000 clones, around 86% of them singletons. Sequencing was performed on PBMCs or T cells enriched from blood (not recorded which). These receptors all come from a woman in her thirties or forties with acute COVID-19. CDR3s include the opening cysteine and the closing phenylalanine or tryptophan.

TRBV18	TRBJ2-5	CASSPREGVQETQYF
TRBV6-6	TRBJ2-7	CASSTSGVNSYEQYF
TRBV10-3	TRBJ1-5	CAISNDRGGNQPQHF
TRBV30	TRBJ1-1	CAWRGAGNTEAFF
TRBV28	TRBJ1-2	CASSPDRTYYGYTF
TRBV27	TRBJ1-5	CASSPETGGAFQPQHF
TRBV5-1	TRBJ2-2	CASSSRSDRGHVTGELFF
TRBV5-1	TRBJ2-2	CASSLGAGNTGELFF
TRBV19	TRBJ2-1	CASSIDMTSGRKRHEQFF
TRBV3-1/TRBV3-2	TRBJ1-5	CASSQGAGANQPQHF
TRBV5-1	TRBJ2-1	CASSLGPRQGAGEQFF
TRBV19	TRBJ1-6	CASSMSREDSLHF
TRBV5-5	TRBJ2-5	CASSTGIQETQYF
TRBV7-9	TRBJ1-1	CASSSTRGRNTEAFF
TRBV6-5	TRBJ2-3	CASSYPGGSGQYTQYF
TRBV6-5	TRBJ1-2	CASTHRGGRDYGYTF
TRBV6-6	TRBJ2-7	CASTHRATGDLEQYF
TRBV30	TRBJ2-1	CAWNLAGGVNEQFF
TRBV15	TRBJ2-1	CATRPGLAGFPLYNEQFF
TRBV27	TRBJ2-7	CASSFADRYEQYF
TRBV5-6	TRBJ1-2	CASSMEPNRDGYTF
TRBV6-5	TRBJ1-1	CASSRQGQGGTEAFF
TRBV9	TRBJ2-3	CASSVATSGRYTDTQYF
TRBV5-4	TRBJ2-7	CASSLVLGGEQYF
TRBV3-1/TRBV3-2	TRBJ2-1	CASSQDVTSGKGNEQFF
TRBV7-8	TRBJ1-2	CASSLVAGATNYGYTF
TRBV19	TRBJ2-1	CASSIPGLPADEQFF
TRBV2	TRBJ1-5	CASGSLTGVNQPQHF
TRBV9	TRBJ1-1	CASSVAVTGGDTEAFF
TRBV19	TRBJ2-5	CASSIKETQYF
TRBV18	TRBJ2-3	CASSPRGGTDTQYF
TRBV11-3	TRBJ2-3	CASSFVTDTQYF
TRBV9	TRBJ2-2	CASSVGGSFTGELFF
TRBV9	TRBJ2-3	CASSFRGGDTQYF
TRBV21-1	TRBJ2-7	CASSKGRGRVTYEQYF
TRBV12-3/TRBV12-4	TRBJ2-1	CASSSGREQFF
TRBV5-1	TRBJ2-3	CASSWGDRGVIDTQYF
TRBV19	TRBJ2-2	CASSMTSGNTGELFF
TRBV6-5	TRBJ2-2	CASFKGRNTGELFF
TRBV9	TRBJ1-3	CASSVGREDSGNTIYF
TRBV18	TRBJ2-1	CASSPRGSGDYNEQFF